This is a list of T cell receptor beta chains from one sample in a study of T cell responses to AZD1222 COVID-19 vaccine. This table comes from immunoSEQ multiplex PCR, and its TCRdb copy is limited to in-frame clones, with some not included. The table lists about 110,000 clones, about nine tenths of them singletons. Sequencing was performed on peripheral blood, taken on day 0 of AZD1222 vaccination. Receptors originate from an adult in good health. Both conserved end residues are part of each CDR3. Each record gives: V gene, J gene, clone size, D gene, CDR3 DNA, CDR3 protein. A D gene is named only where the DNA matches it firmly. A clone size is listed for some rows: how often the clone was seen (once, few, many), or a class if it is expanded.

>TRBV3-1/TRBV3-2|TRBJ1-2|-|-
TGTGCCAGCAGCCAGGGATTGGATGGCTACACCTTC
CASSQGLDGYTF
>TRBV7-8|TRBJ1-2|-|-
TGTGCCAGCAGCTTAGGGGGTTTCTATGGCTACACCTTC
CASSLGGFYGYTF
>TRBV20-1|TRBJ1-5|-|-
TGCAGTGCTAGTCGCCTTAGCAATCAGCCCCAGCATTTT
CSASRLSNQPQHF
>TRBV4-3|TRBJ2-1|-|TRBD2
TGCGCCAGCAGCCACGGGACTAGCGGGAGTAGGCCCTACAATGAGCAGTTCTTC
CASSHGTSGSRPYNEQFF
>TRBV3-1/TRBV3-2|TRBJ1-4|-|TRBD1
TGTGCCAGCAGGCCGGGACAGGGGGGGGAAAAACTGTTTTTT
CASRPGQGGEKLFF
>TRBV7-9|TRBJ1-1|-|-
TGTGCCAGCAGCTTAGGCTGGGGGCGAGAAACTGAAGCTTTCTTT
CASSLGWGRETEAFF
>TRBV5-1|TRBJ1-2|once|-
TGCGCCAGCAGCTTGGACGGGGATGATGGCTACACCTTC
CASSLDGDDGYTF
>TRBV19|TRBJ2-1|-|-
TGTGCCAGTAAACCGACAGGAAGCTCCTACAATGAGCAGTTCTTC
CASKPTGSSYNEQFF
>TRBV10-3|TRBJ2-1|once|-
TGTGCCATCAGTGGCCAGCTAGGGGGAGGGAACAATGAGCAGTTCTTC
CAISGQLGGGNNEQFF
>TRBV5-5|TRBJ1-2|-|-
TGTGCCAGCAGCTTCGACCGACTCGGCGGGCGCTATGGCTACACCTTC
CASSFDRLGGRYGYTF
>TRBV6-1|TRBJ1-6|-|TRBD1
TGTGCCAGCAGTGAGCCGACAGGGGGAAAGGATTCACCCCTCCACTTT
CASSEPTGGKDSPLHF
>TRBV5-1|TRBJ1-3|-|-
TGCGCCAGCAGCTTGGATGTAGGGGCTGGAAACACCATATATTTT
CASSLDVGAGNTIYF
>TRBV6-5|TRBJ1-5|-|TRBD1
TGTGCCAGCAGCCTTACAGGGGTCGGAGGGCCCCAGCATTTT
CASSLTGVGGPQHF
>TRBV6-5|TRBJ2-7|-|-
TGTGCCAGCAGTTACTCGGGGCAGAGCCACGAGCAGTACTTC
CASSYSGQSHEQYF
>TRBV12-3/TRBV12-4|TRBJ2-3|-|-
TGTGCCAGCAGTTTCGGGTTCTATACGCAGTATTTT
CASSFGFYTQYF
>TRBV19|TRBJ1-1|-|-
TGTGCCAGTACTCAGGGGCACACTGAAGCTTTCTTT
CASTQGHTEAFF
>TRBV5-1|TRBJ2-1|-|TRBD2
TGCGCCAGCAGCGGGCTAGCGGGAGACAATGAGCAGTTCTTC
CASSGLAGDNEQFF
>TRBV5-1|TRBJ1-1|-|TRBD1
TGCGCCAGCAGCAGAGGGACAGAGAACACTGAAGCTTTCTTT
CASSRGTENTEAFF
>TRBV5-1|TRBJ2-5|-|-
TGCGCCAGCAGCGTCCTTCTTGTGGACGAAGAGACCCAGTACTTC
CASSVLLVDEETQYF
>TRBV11-3|TRBJ2-7|-|-
TGTGCCAGCAGCCCTCACAGGAGCTCCTACGAGCAGTACTTC
CASSPHRSSYEQYF
>TRBV4-3|TRBJ2-3|-|-
TGCGCCAGCAGTTCCATGGCAGATACGCAGTATTTT
CASSSMADTQYF
>TRBV5-1|TRBJ2-1|once|-
TGCGCCAGCAGCGGGCCGAGGGGCACCCTCTCCTACAATGAGCAGTTCTTC
CASSGPRGTLSYNEQFF
>TRBV7-2|TRBJ2-1|-|TRBD2
TGTGCCAGCAGCCCCGGGGTGGCTAGCGGGAGCCCGCAGTTCTTC
CASSPGVASGSPQFF
>TRBV9|TRBJ2-1|-|TRBD1
TGTGCCAGCAGAGGACAGGGTTATTCGGAGCAGTTCTTC
CASRGQGYSEQFF
>TRBV28|TRBJ2-7|-|-
TGTGCCAGCAGTTTACCCTATACGTACGAGCAGTACTTC
CASSLPYTYEQYF
>TRBV28|TRBJ1-2|-|TRBD1
TGTGCCAGCCTTTTGAGCAGGGGGTGCGGCTACACCTTC
CASLLSRGCGYTF
>TRBV5-6|TRBJ1-1|-|TRBD1
TGTGCCAGCAGCCCGGGACAGCCGTACACTGAAGCTTTCTTT
CASSPGQPYTEAFF
>TRBV15|TRBJ2-1|-|TRBD2
TGTGCCACCAGCAGAGTTTTGGCGGGGGGGCGTGAGCAGTTCTTC
CATSRVLAGGREQFF
>TRBV5-5|TRBJ2-5|-|TRBD2
TGTGCCAGCAGCTTGGAGGGACTAGCGCAAGAGACCCAGTACTTC
CASSLEGLAQETQYF
>TRBV11-2|TRBJ2-3|-|-
TGTGCCAGCAGCTTAGCGGGAGCGGCAGATACGCAGTATTTT
CASSLAGAADTQYF
>TRBV5-1|TRBJ1-1|-|TRBD1
TGCGCCAGCAGCCACGGGACAGGGGCTCCTGAAGCTTTCTTT
CASSHGTGAPEAFF
>TRBV11-2|TRBJ1-1|-|TRBD1
TGTGCCAGTAACAGGGGGCGCAACACTGAAGCTTTCTTT
CASNRGRNTEAFF
>TRBV18|TRBJ1-2|-|-
TGTGCCAGCTCACCCCCTCGGGCGCTTCTGAATGGCTACACCTTC
CASSPPRALLNGYTF
>TRBV29-1|TRBJ2-7|-|TRBD2
TGCAGCGTTGAAGATCCCCGACTAGCGGGAGGCGAGCAGTACTTC
CSVEDPRLAGGEQYF
>TRBV6-2/TRBV6-3|TRBJ1-2|-|-
TGTGCCAGCAGTTCCTTATGGTCCGGCTACACCTTC
CASSSLWSGYTF
>TRBV4-3|TRBJ2-2|-|TRBD1
TGCGCCAGCAGCCCAGGGACAGGGATAACCGGGGAGCTGTTTTTT
CASSPGTGITGELFF
>TRBV27|TRBJ2-5|-|-
TGTGCCAGCAGTTTAGGGGAGACCCAGTACTTC
CASSLGETQYF
>TRBV5-1|TRBJ1-1|-|-
TGCGCCAGCAGTCCAGACGCGGCTGAAGCTTTCTTT
CASSPDAAEAFF
>TRBV28|TRBJ2-3|-|-
TGTGCCAGCAGTCCCTCCCCCTGGAAGGTTGCGGGGAATACGCAGTATTTT
CASSPSPWKVAGNTQYF
>TRBV9|TRBJ2-2|once|TRBD2
TGTGCCAGCAGCCCACTAGCGGGGGGCCCCGAAGGGAGCACCGGGGAGCTGTTTTTT
CASSPLAGGPEGSTGELFF
>TRBV5-4|TRBJ1-3|-|TRBD1
TGTGCCAGCAGAGCAGGGACAGGCTCTGGAAACACCATATATTTT
CASRAGTGSGNTIYF
>TRBV29-1|TRBJ1-2|-|TRBD1
TGCAGCGTTGAAAAGGACAGGGGTGGTGGCTACACCTTC
CSVEKDRGGGYTF
>TRBV7-2|TRBJ2-7|-|-
TGTGCCAGCAGCTCACCGGACTACCTTCAAAACGAGCAGTACTTC
CASSSPDYLQNEQYF
>TRBV10-3|TRBJ1-1|-|TRBD1
TGTGCCATCAGTGATTTTGCAGGGGGAAGGGGAGCTTTCTTT
CAISDFAGGRGAFF
>TRBV4-2|TRBJ2-2|-|-
TGTGCCAGCAGCCAAAAGGACCAGGGAGATGCGGAGCTGTTTTTT
CASSQKDQGDAELFF
>TRBV10-3|TRBJ2-3|-|-
TGTGCCATCAGGACTAGTAATCCAGATACGCAGTATTTT
CAIRTSNPDTQYF
>TRBV9|TRBJ2-5|-|-
TGTGCCAGCAGCGTAGGGGGACTGCAAGAGACCCAGTACTTC
CASSVGGLQETQYF
>TRBV4-2|TRBJ2-1|-|-
TGTGCCAGCAGCCAAGTCAGTCCAGGAAATGAGCAGTTCTTC
CASSQVSPGNEQFF